This T cell receptor beta chain was identified in a study of Ad26.COV2.S vaccination and SARS-CoV-2 variants. Some clones are missing from TCRdb's copy, which holds only in-frame ones; the method was immunoSEQ multiplex PCR. The data contain hundreds of thousands of clones, more than 75% of them seen just once; the ten biggest clones take up 3% to 4%. Treatment here: 19 received Ad26.COV2.S at low or high dose, single or two shots; about 5 received placebo; per-sample allocation not given. Collection of the samples took place on day 63 after the first injection of vaccine or placebo. This CDR3 has 13 amino acids. Germline CDR1 MNHEY, CDR2 SVGAGI. V gave up 9 bases and J gave up 4 bases; unmatched junction bases: 9.

This chain connects TRBV6-5 to TRBJ2-7, with 7 bases fitting TRBD1. This receptor was identified in a person aged 18 to 65 who received the Ad26.COV2.S COVID-19 vaccine or a placebo. The sequencing used peripheral blood, collected in a trial of Ad26.COV2.S vaccine versus placebo. CDR3 sequence reads: CASNDRVTYEQYF. CDR3 coding DNA: TGTGCCAGTAACGACAGGGTCACGTACGAGCAGTACTTC.